This T cell receptor beta chain appears in the sequencing data of a study of human T cells and chemical hapten exposure. Study background: There were weekly diphenylcyclopropenone doses to the scalp for patients throughout the roughly 22-week study.

Time point given: patch test 3, about 24 weeks after DPC sensitization. Noted treatment: therapeutic diphenylcyclopropenone sensitization with weekly scalp DPC. The authors' total RNA extraction used unfractionated whole blood. Donors, patients with alopecia ranging from 18 to 70 years old and judged suitable for DPC, provided samples. Each CDR3 protein is one row after TCRdb ran MiXCR on the RACE reads. Seen here are almost 40,000 distinct CDR3 sequences, around 9.5% observed once, and the top ten hold 26%. The material sequenced was whole blood, taken in connection with sensitization to the hapten diphenylcyclopropenone (DPC). This sequence was found in a man aged 45 to 65 with alopecia areata. Some clones in this sample may be carry-over from other donors' samples.

CDR3 protein: CASSLLWEYNEQFF. The CDR3 region has the DNA TGTGCCAGCAGTCTCCTGTGGGAATACAATGAGCAGTTCTTC. The gene calls are TRBV7-2 and TRBJ2-1; no reliable D call. The V end lost 6 bases, the J end lost 4 bases, and 13 bases lay between the germline ends. The CDR3 is 14 amino acids. Per the germline V gene, CDR1 is SGHTA and CDR2 is FQGNSA.